The next 5 T cell receptor beta chains were all read from a single sample in a study of blood T cells in healthy people across ages. Next came a second PCR, run for about 7 to 12 cycles, which used a sample-barcoded 5' primer along with a J-beta primer mix. TCRdb redid the calling of the 5' RACE reads with MiXCR, one entry per CDR3 protein. This sample has some 320,000 distinct CDR3 sequences, with 25% to 30% found just once. Sequenced material: blood. The source of these receptors is a woman in her 70s in good health.

This sequence joins TRBV6-1 and TRBJ2-7; TRBD1 aligns across 10 bases. The germline CDR1 and CDR2 sequences are MNHNS and SASEGT. With V trimmed by 0 bases and J by 1 base, 9 bases remained unmatched. The CDR3 is 18 amino acids. The DNA for the CDR3 is TGTGCCAGCAGTGAAGCCCTAATCCGACAGGGGGCTTCCTACGAGCAGTACTTC. Its protein product is CASSEALIRQGASYEQYF.

This clonotype turned up a few times. The gene calls are TRBV6-2 or TRBV6-3 and TRBJ2-2, with 9 bases matching TRBD2. CDR1 MNHEY and CDR2 SVGEGT come from the germline V gene. There are 15 residues in the CDR3. V shed 6 bases and J 4 bases; nucleotides not matched to a gene: 6. The CDR3 nucleotides read TGTGCCAGCAGGCCGGGACTAGCATCCACCGGGGAGCTGTTTTTT. Translated, it gives CASRPGLASTGELFF.

The genes are TRBV20-1 and TRBJ2-5; the match to TRBD2 covers 7 bases. V shed 6 bases, J shed 1 base, and the junction held 2 bases outside the gene matches. Germline V gives CDR1 DFQATT, CDR2 SNEGSKA (reference sequence). This CDR3 contains 12 residues. In DNA form, the CDR3 reads TGCAGTGCCCCGGGAGGCCAAGAGACCCAGTACTTC. Translating it yields CSAPGGQETQYF.

The chain recombines TRBV20-1 with TRBJ2-5; no firm D call. Germline lookup yields CDR1 DFQATT and CDR2 SNEGSKA (reference sequence). There are 12 residues in the CDR3. V was trimmed by 6 bases and J by 7 bases, leaving 15 bases between them. This CDR3 is CSATPTPGTQYF. The CDR3 DNA reads TGCAGTGCCACCCCCACCCCAGGGACCCAGTACTTC.

This clonotype was counted between two and nine times. V usage is TRBV4-3 and J usage is TRBJ2-1; 11 positions match TRBD2. Germline-derived CDR1 and CDR2 are LGHNA and YSLEER. This CDR3 region has 16 residues. Trimming took 1 base from V and 9 from J; bases not matched to a gene: 8. CDR3 region: CASSQVGVAGGFEQFF. The CDR3 bases are TGCGCCAGCAGCCAAGTTGGTGTAGCGGGAGGGTTTGAGCAGTTCTTC.